This T cell receptor beta chain was recovered during a study of blood T cell repertoires in COVID-19. About the research overall: COVID-19 samples from acute and convalescent phases originated in the United States, Italy and Spain. T cells, B-cell-depleted T cells, or PBMCs supplied cDNA or gDNA.

Per the study methods: Estimated nucleated cell counts came from reference gene primer amplification. Sequencing was performed with immunoSEQ multiplex PCR; in TCRdb, only in-frame clones are kept and a portion is missing. D and trimming come from the DNA, and the V and J calls and clone size come from that table. The sample yields 110,000 to 150,000 clones, around nine tenths seen once. Germline V CDR1 and CDR2: SEHNR, FQNEAQ (reference sequence). This CDR3 comprises 15 residues. Trimming took 4 bases from V and 2 from J, leaving 12 bases between them. The origin of this receptor is a man in his fifties with active or convalescent COVID-19. The V call is TRBV7-9, the J call TRBJ1-3; the D gene is possibly TRBD1 (5 bases). Specimen: peripheral blood. Written as DNA, the CDR3 is TGTGCCAGCAGCTCCCAGACAGACCCTGGAAACACCATATATTTT. Protein sequence: CASSSQTDPGNTIYF.